Below, 2 T cell receptor beta chains from the same sample are listed, as sequenced in a study of cytomegalovirus exposure and HLA in healthy donors. It was with 60 Vbeta and 13 Jbeta primers that the PCR ran. Profiled with immunoSEQ multiplex PCR; TCRdb holds only in-frame clones, not every one. The repertoire holds roughly 120,000 clones, with about 70% as singletons. Material: PBMCs. All receptors derive from a woman aged 40-49 years in good health and CMV-seronegative.

The chain joins TRBV27 to TRBJ2-7, with 7 bases fitting TRBD1. V was pared by 3 bases and J by 0 bases, with 8 bases of the junction left unmatched. The V gene's germline CDR1 is MNHEY and CDR2 SMNVEV (reference sequence). The CDR3 loop spans 16 amino acids. The CDR3 here is CASSLRGTASSYEQYF. DNA of the CDR3: TGTGCCAGCAGTTTGAGGGGGACAGCGAGCTCCTACGAGCAGTACTTC.

This clone was counted between two and nine times. The chain has TRBV10-3 and TRBJ1-1, with D hard to call. This CDR3 is 14 amino acids long. In germline, CDR1 is ENHRY, CDR2 SYGVKD. The ends were cut back, 2 bases at V and 1 base at J, with 8 bases in the middle. In DNA, the CDR3 is TGTGCCATCAGTGAGGAGGGCTCGAACACTGAAGCTTTCTTT. Its translation: CAISEEGSNTEAFF.